Presented here are 15 T cell receptor beta chains from one specimen sequenced in a study of vaccination effects on CD4 cells after COVID-19. Once cultured for roughly ten days, the cells underwent separation to obtain CD4+ T cells. The assay was immunoSEQ multiplex PCR, and TCRdb's table has in-frame clones only and misses some. The sample carries tens of thousands of clones, around 79% recorded once. Antigen specificity for these receptors is unknown. This specimen consisted of CD4+ T cells from PBMCs cultured without peptide, obtained before COVID-19 vaccination. Receptors originate from a human donor who received a COVID-19 vaccine.

The V and J genes are TRBV18 and TRBJ2-2, with 10 bases matching TRBD2. The CDR3 contains 19 residues. V was pared by 1 base and J by 1 base, with 9 bases of the junction left unmatched. Germline-derived CDR1 and CDR2 are KGHSH and LQKENI. The CDR3 here is CASSPRSILAGENTGELFF. The CDR3 coding sequence is TGTGCCAGCTCACCACGAAGCATTCTAGCGGGGGAGAACACCGGGGAGCTGTTTTTT.

The V call is TRBV30, the J call TRBJ1-1, with D possibly matching TRBD1 (6 bases). The CDR3 loop spans 14 amino acids. Germline V lookup: CDR1 GTSNPN, CDR2 SVGIG (reference sequence). V dropped 5 bases and J dropped 4 bases, with 17 bases sitting between them. CDR3 sequence (DNA): TGTGCCTGGGACGGACCAGGACAGAGCACTGAAGCTTTCTTT. Protein sequence: CAWDGPGQSTEAFF.

The V and J genes are TRBV25-1 and TRBJ1-1; no clear D. Trimming took 6 bases from V and 1 from J, leaving 9 bases between them. CDR1 is MGHDK and CDR2 is SYGVNS in the germline V gene. This CDR3 contains 13 residues. The CDR3 sequence is CASSPDGNTEAFF. The DNA of the CDR3 is TGTGCCAGCAGCCCTGACGGGAACACTGAAGCTTTCTTT. The full variable domain, rest sourced from reference TRBV25-1 and TRBJ1-1, is EADIYQTPRYLVIGTGKKITLECSQTMGHDKMYWYQQDPGMELHLIHYSYGVNSTEKGDLSSESTVSRIRTEHFPLTLESARPSHTSQYLCASSPDGNTEAFFGQGTRLTVV.

The V call is TRBV5-1, the J call TRBJ1-2; D gene ambiguous. V lost 2 bases and J lost 2, with 10 bases in between. This CDR3 region has 14 residues. Germline CDR1 SGHRS, CDR2 YFSETQ. CDR3: CASSLRELNYGYTF. The CDR3 nucleotides read TGCGCCAGCAGCTTAAGGGAATTGAACTATGGCTACACCTTC.

The genes are TRBV10-3 and TRBJ2-1; no definite D call. The V gene lost 5 bases and the J gene lost 6 bases, with 5 bases spanning the gap. Germline V gene sequence: CDR1 ENHRY, CDR2 SYGVKD. This CDR3 comprises 11 residues. DNA for the CDR3: TGTGCCATCAGTAATAGCAATGAGCAGTTCTTC. This translates into CAISNSNEQFF.

The chain couples TRBV21-1 to TRBJ1-5. TRBV21-1 is reported as a pseudogene. The CDR3 loop spans 14 amino acids. This CDR3 is CASRVQTANQPQHF. Written as DNA, the CDR3 is TGTGCCAGCAGAGTCCAAACGGCGAATCAGCCCCAGCATTTT.

V usage is TRBV19 and J usage is TRBJ1-2, with D possibly being TRBD1 (6 bases). V shed 4 bases and J shed 5 bases, with 14 bases lying between them. Germline CDR1 and CDR2: LNHDA and SQIVND (reference sequence). This CDR3 is built from 14 residues. DNA for the CDR3: TGTGCCAGTAGTACCGGACAGAACAGATATGGCTACACCTTC. Translated: CASSTGQNRYGYTF.

The rearrangement joins TRBV7-9 to TRBJ2-3, with 9 nucleotides matching TRBD1. The germline V gene has CDR1 SEHNR and CDR2 FQNEAQ (reference sequence). The CDR3 has 15 amino acids. Unmatched junction bases numbered 6, after V lost 5 bases and J lost 3 bases. CDR3 sequence: CASSPGTGFTDTQYF. In nucleotides, the CDR3 is TGTGCCAGCAGCCCCGGGACAGGGTTTACAGATACGCAGTATTTT.

In this sample, this clone turned up a few times. This rearrangement joins TRBV28 to TRBJ2-7; possibly TRBD1 for D (5 bases). Trimming removed 2 bases at V and 5 bases at J, with 19 bases between. Germline V gene sequence: CDR1 MDHEN, CDR2 SYDVKM. The CDR3 extends over 16 amino acids. The CDR3 sequence is CASSLIWGDHTDEQYF. DNA of the CDR3: TGTGCCAGCAGTTTAATCTGGGGCGACCACACAGACGAGCAGTACTTC.

The rearrangement joins TRBV28 to TRBJ2-7, with 9 nucleotides matching TRBD1. J gave up 6 bases and V 6 bases, and 6 bases lay outside the gene matches. In germline, CDR1 is MDHEN, CDR2 SYDVKM. There are 13 residues in the CDR3. This chain's CDR3 is CASRSGQGGEQYF. The CDR3 bases are TGTGCCAGCAGGTCGGGACAGGGTGGCGAGCAGTACTTC.

The chain carries TRBV5-4 and TRBJ2-3; the D is unclear. Between the trimmed V and J ends, which lost 4 bases and 1 base, there was a span of 13 bases. The CDR3 runs 15 residues. The germline V gene has CDR1 SGHNT and CDR2 YYREEE (reference sequence). In DNA form, the CDR3 reads TGTGCCAGCAGCCCCCGTGAAGTCGGCACAGATACGCAGTATTTT. This translates into CASSPREVGTDTQYF.

This chain joins TRBV18 and TRBJ1-5, with D perhaps TRBD1 (6 bases). The ends were cut back, 2 bases at V and 6 bases at J, with 11 bases in the middle. Germline assignment: CDR1 KGHSH and CDR2 LQKENI. The CDR3 length is 14 residues. The DNA of the CDR3 is TGTGCCAGCTCACCAGATAACAGGGTTCAGCCCCAGCATTTT. Encoded protein: CASSPDNRVQPQHF.

The chain carries TRBV4-3 and TRBJ2-2; 7 positions match TRBD2. The CDR3 is made up of 14 amino acids. Germline values: CDR1 LGHNA, CDR2 YSLEER. J gave up 4 bases and V 3 bases, and 2 bases lay outside the gene matches. The CDR3 region is CASSQGGGTGELFF. In DNA, the CDR3 is TGCGCCAGCAGCCAGGGGGGGGGCACCGGGGAGCTGTTTTTT.

V and J are TRBV12-3 or TRBV12-4 and TRBJ2-1; TRBD2 is a possible D gene (6 bases). CDR3 length equals 13 residues. V was cut by 3 bases and J by 8 bases, with 11 bases left in between. The CDR3 bases are TGTGCCAGCAGTTTTCGGGGGTGGGATGAGCAGTTCTTC. Its translation: CASSFRGWDEQFF.

This clone was counted a single time. The chain employs TRBV7-9 and TRBJ2-1; maybe TRBD2 (5 bases). The length of the CDR3 is 17 residues. Trimming shortened V by 11 bases and J by 0 bases, and 23 bases separated the two germline ends. CDR1 and CDR2 from the germline V gene are SEHNR and FQNEAQ (reference sequence). The CDR3 region is CAGGSEYGVGSYNEQFF. The CDR3 DNA reads as TGTGCCGGTGGAAGTGAGTACGGGGTTGGCTCCTACAATGAGCAGTTCTTC. The full variable domain, completed using reference TRBV7-9 and TRBJ2-1, is DTGVSQNPRHKITKRGQNVTFRCDPISEHNRLYWYRQTLGQGPEFLTYFQNEAQLEKSRLLSDRFSAERPKGSFSTLEIQRTEQGDSAMYLCAGGSEYGVGSYNEQFFGPGTRLTVL.